These T cell receptor beta chains were read from a single sample in a study of blood T cell repertoires in COVID-19. Libraries were prepared by immunoSEQ multiplex PCR; TCRdb keeps only in-frame clonotypes and omits some of them. The table lists some 310,000 clones, 85% to 90% of them singletons. The specimen was PBMCs or T cells enriched from blood (not recorded which). The receptors derive from a woman in her 30s who had recovered from COVID-19. The CDR3 runs from the conserved cysteine through the conserved F or W. The order of the fields is clone size, J gene, D gene, V gene, CDR3 protein, CDR3 DNA. D genes are given only for firm matches. Not all rows give a size; the values are once, few, many and, for expanded clones, a class.

NA,TRBJ2-7,TRBD1,TRBV27,CASSLSLTGTGEQYF,TGTGCCAGCAGTTTATCTCTGACAGGGACGGGCGAGCAGTACTTC
NA,TRBJ2-4,NA,TRBV19,CASSTPEGAKNIQYF,TGTGCCAGTAGCACCCCCGAGGGAGCCAAAAACATTCAGTACTTC
NA,TRBJ1-2,NA,TRBV21-1,CASSKGSSPGNYGYTF,TGTGCCAGCAGCAAAGGATCCTCACCCGGTAACTATGGCTACACCTTC
NA,TRBJ1-1,NA,TRBV27,CASQTLNTEAFF,TGCGCCAGCCAAACATTGAACACTGAAGCTTTCTTT
NA,TRBJ2-7,TRBD1,TRBV7-6,CASSLMGPGTGERSYEQYF,TGTGCCAGCAGCTTAATGGGTCCCGGGACAGGGGAACGCTCCTACGAGCAGTACTTC
NA,TRBJ2-1,TRBD2,TRBV4-1,CASSQASGAKFF,TGCGCCAGCAGCCAAGCCAGCGGGGCGAAGTTCTTC
once,TRBJ1-1,NA,TRBV13,CASSRTRTEAFF,TGTGCCAGCAGCCGAACACGAACTGAAGCTTTCTTT
NA,TRBJ1-1,NA,TRBV10-3,CAISESIGIVNTEAFF,TGTGCCATCAGTGAGTCGATCGGGATCGTGAACACTGAAGCTTTCTTT
NA,TRBJ1-1,NA,TRBV7-8,CASSRGRGTEAFF,TGTGCCAGCAGCCGTGGGCGTGGGACTGAAGCTTTCTTT
NA,TRBJ2-7,TRBD2,TRBV27,CASSLVIAGEGEQYF,TGTGCCAGCAGTTTAGTCATAGCGGGAGAAGGCGAGCAGTACTTC
once,TRBJ1-4,TRBD1,TRBV7-9,CASSLDPGQGGVGEKLFF,TGTGCCAGCAGCTTAGATCCCGGACAGGGGGGCGTAGGTGAAAAACTGTTTTTT
NA,TRBJ1-4,TRBD1,TRBV19,CASSQQGANEKLFF,TGTGCCAGTAGTCAACAGGGGGCTAATGAAAAACTGTTTTTT
NA,TRBJ2-2,NA,TRBV29-1,CSVDRRDSPDTGELFF,TGCAGCGTTGACCGACGGGACTCCCCGGACACCGGGGAGCTGTTTTTT
NA,TRBJ1-6,TRBD1,TRBV19,CASSMDRVVSPLHF,TGTGCCAGTAGTATGGACAGGGTGGTCTCACCCCTCCACTTT
once,TRBJ2-4,TRBD2,TRBV4-3,CASSQRGDYKNIQYF,TGCGCCAGCAGCCAACGAGGGGACTACAAAAACATTCAGTACTTC
NA,TRBJ2-4,TRBD2,TRBV4-1,CASRPGLAEKAKNIQYF,TGCGCCAGCAGGCCGGGACTAGCGGAAAAAGCCAAAAACATTCAGTACTTC
NA,TRBJ1-6,NA,TRBV5-6,CASSRGWRTYNSPLHF,TGTGCCAGCAGTAGAGGGTGGAGGACTTATAATTCACCCCTCCACTTT
NA,TRBJ2-4,TRBD2,TRBV28,CASSFGLAGRYF,TGTGCCAGCAGCTTCGGACTAGCGGGAAGATACTTC
NA,TRBJ1-4,NA,TRBV20-1,CSASINSLNEKLFF,TGCAGTGCTAGTATAAACAGCTTAAATGAAAAACTGTTTTTT
NA,TRBJ1-1,NA,TRBV25-1,CASSATANTEAFF,TGTGCCAGCAGTGCGACAGCGAACACTGAAGCTTTCTTT
NA,TRBJ2-3,TRBD1,TRBV5-1,CASSPRDRTTDTQYF,TGCGCCAGCAGCCCCCGGGACAGAACCACAGATACGCAGTATTTT
NA,TRBJ2-7,TRBD2,TRBV7-9,CASSPFPPGLAVYEQYF,TGTGCCAGCAGCCCGTTCCCCCCGGGACTAGCGGTTTACGAGCAGTACTTC
NA,TRBJ2-7,TRBD2,TRBV4-1,CASSQVAGTSGTEQYF,TGCGCCAGCAGCCAAGTGGCAGGGACTAGCGGGACCGAGCAGTACTTC
NA,TRBJ1-6,NA,TRBV7-6,CASSPGLNRGSPLHF,TGTGCCAGCAGCCCCGGACTGAACCGAGGGTCACCCCTCCACTTT
few,TRBJ1-5,NA,TRBV5-8,CASSLNVDQPQHF,TGTGCCAGCAGCTTGAACGTAGATCAGCCCCAGCATTTT
NA,TRBJ2-5,TRBD2,TRBV7-2,CASSLVPSGVQETQYF,TGTGCCAGCAGCTTAGTTCCTAGCGGGGTCCAAGAGACCCAGTACTTC
once,TRBJ2-7,NA,TRBV7-3,CASSLGAWFTHEQYF,TGTGCCAGCAGCTTAGGAGCGTGGTTCACCCACGAGCAGTACTTC
once,TRBJ2-1,TRBD1,TRBV19,CASSIIGGQGDNEQFF,TGTGCCAGTAGTATAATTGGGGGACAGGGTGATAATGAGCAGTTCTTC
NA,TRBJ1-3,NA,TRBV6-2/TRBV6-3,CASSSGRVGSGNTIYF,TGTGCCAGCAGTTCAGGGAGGGTAGGCTCTGGAAACACCATATATTTT
NA,TRBJ1-6,TRBD1,TRBV6-2/TRBV6-3,CASSYYRGSYNSPLHF,TGTGCCAGCAGTTACTACAGGGGATCCTATAATTCACCCCTCCACTTT
NA,TRBJ1-1,TRBD1,TRBV9,CASSPGGGDTEAFF,TGTGCCAGCAGCCCAGGGGGTGGGGACACTGAAGCTTTCTTT
NA,TRBJ2-1,TRBD2,TRBV2,CASRRSGGDNEQFF,TGTGCCAGCAGAAGAAGCGGGGGGGACAATGAGCAGTTCTTC
NA,TRBJ2-5,NA,TRBV6-2/TRBV6-3,CASSYPVYQETQYF,TGTGCCAGCAGTTACCCGGTCTACCAAGAGACCCAGTACTTC
NA,TRBJ2-1,TRBD2,TRBV11-3,CASTRGGGEQFF,TGTGCCAGCACCCGTGGCGGGGGTGAGCAGTTCTTC
once,TRBJ1-6,TRBD1,TRBV29-1,CSVRQGNYNSPLHF,TGCAGCGTCCGACAGGGGAACTATAATTCACCCCTCCACTTT
NA,TRBJ2-7,TRBD1,TRBV7-9,CASRHSRDSRYEQYF,TGTGCCAGCAGACACTCCCGGGACAGCCGCTACGAGCAGTACTTC